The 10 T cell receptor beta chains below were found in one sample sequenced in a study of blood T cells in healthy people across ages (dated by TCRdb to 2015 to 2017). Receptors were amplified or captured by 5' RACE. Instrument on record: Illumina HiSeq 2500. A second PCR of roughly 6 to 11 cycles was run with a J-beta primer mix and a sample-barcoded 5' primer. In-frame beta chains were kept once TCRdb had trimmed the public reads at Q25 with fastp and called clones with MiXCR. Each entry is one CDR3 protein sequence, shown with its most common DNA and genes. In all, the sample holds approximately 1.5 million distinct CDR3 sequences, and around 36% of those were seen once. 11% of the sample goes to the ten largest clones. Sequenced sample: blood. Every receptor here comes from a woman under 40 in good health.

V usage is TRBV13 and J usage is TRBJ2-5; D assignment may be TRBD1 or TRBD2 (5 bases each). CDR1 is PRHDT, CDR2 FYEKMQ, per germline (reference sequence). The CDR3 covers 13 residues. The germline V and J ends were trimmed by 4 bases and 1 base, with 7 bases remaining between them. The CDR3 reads CASSWGIQETQYF. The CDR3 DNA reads TGTGCCAGCAGCTGGGGGATCCAAGAGACCCAGTACTTC. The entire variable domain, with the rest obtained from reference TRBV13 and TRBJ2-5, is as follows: AAGVIQSPRHLIKEKRETATLKCYPIPRHDTVYWYQQGPGQDPQFLISFYEKMQSDKGSIPDRFSAQQFSDYHSELNMSSLELGDSALYFCASSWGIQETQYFGPGTRLLVL.

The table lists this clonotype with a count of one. CDR3 region: CAWRETGAGANVLTF. The DNA for the CDR3 is TGTGCCTGGAGGGAGACAGGGGCTGGGGCCAACGTCCTGACTTTC. The J gene is TRBJ2-6, the V gene TRBV30; 8 bases align to TRBD1. Germline CDR1 is GTSNPN and CDR2 is SVGIG (reference sequence). CDR3 length: 15 residues. Germline trimming cut 3 bases from V and 2 bases from J; bases unmatched to any gene: 3.

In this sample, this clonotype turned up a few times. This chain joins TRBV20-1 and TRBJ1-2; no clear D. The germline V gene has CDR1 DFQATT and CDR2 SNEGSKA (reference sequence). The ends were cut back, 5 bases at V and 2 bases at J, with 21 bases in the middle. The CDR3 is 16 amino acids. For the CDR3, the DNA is TGCAGTGCTGGCAACGACCGAGCCGGAATGAACTATGGCTACACCTTC. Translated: CSAGNDRAGMNYGYTF.

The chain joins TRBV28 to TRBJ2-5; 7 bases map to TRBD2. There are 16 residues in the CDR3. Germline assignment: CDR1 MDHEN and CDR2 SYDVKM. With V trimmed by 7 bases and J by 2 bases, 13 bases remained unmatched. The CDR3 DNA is TGTGCCAGCATCCCACGGGACTACCCCTTACAAGAGACCCAGTACTTC. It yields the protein CASIPRDYPLQETQYF.

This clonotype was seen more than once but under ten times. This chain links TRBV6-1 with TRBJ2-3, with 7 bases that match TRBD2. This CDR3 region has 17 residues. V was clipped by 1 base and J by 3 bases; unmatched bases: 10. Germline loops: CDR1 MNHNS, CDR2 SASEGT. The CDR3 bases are TGTGCCAGCAGTGAAGGCTATAGCGGGCCCTCGACAGATACGCAGTATTTT. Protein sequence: CASSEGYSGPSTDTQYF.

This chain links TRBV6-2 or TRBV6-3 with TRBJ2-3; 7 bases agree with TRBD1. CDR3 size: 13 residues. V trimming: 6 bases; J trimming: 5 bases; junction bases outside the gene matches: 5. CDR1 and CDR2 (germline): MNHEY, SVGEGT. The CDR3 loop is CASSRQGEDTQYF. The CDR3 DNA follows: TGTGCCAGCAGCCGACAGGGAGAAGATACGCAGTATTTT.

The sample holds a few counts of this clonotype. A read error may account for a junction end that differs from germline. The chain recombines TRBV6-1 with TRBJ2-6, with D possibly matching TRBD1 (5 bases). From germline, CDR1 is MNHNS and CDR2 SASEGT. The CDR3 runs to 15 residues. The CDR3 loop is CASRVVSSGASVLTF. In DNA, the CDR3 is TGTGCCAGCAGGGTTGTTTCCTCTGGGGCCAGCGTCCTGACTTTC.

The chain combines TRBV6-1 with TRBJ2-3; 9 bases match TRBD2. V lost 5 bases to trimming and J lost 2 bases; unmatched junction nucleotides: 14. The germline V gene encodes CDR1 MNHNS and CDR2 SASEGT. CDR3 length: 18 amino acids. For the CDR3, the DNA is TGTGCCAGCAGTCCACGGGTAGCGGGGGTTACGATCACAGATACGCAGTATTTT. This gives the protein CASSPRVAGVTITDTQYF.

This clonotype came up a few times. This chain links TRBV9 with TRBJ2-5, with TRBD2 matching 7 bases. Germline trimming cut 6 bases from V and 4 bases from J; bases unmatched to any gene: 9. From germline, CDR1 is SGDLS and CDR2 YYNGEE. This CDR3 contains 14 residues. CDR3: CASNPTPGGETQYF. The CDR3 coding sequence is TGTGCCAGCAACCCAACCCCGGGGGGAGAGACCCAGTACTTC.

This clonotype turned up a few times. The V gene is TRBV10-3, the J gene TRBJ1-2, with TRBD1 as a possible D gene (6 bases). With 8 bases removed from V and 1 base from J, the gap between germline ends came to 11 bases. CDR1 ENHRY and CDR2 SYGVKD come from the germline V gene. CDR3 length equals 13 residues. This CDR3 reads CAIGDRSNYGYTF. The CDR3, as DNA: TGTGCCATCGGAGACAGGAGTAACTATGGCTACACCTTC.